This TCR beta chain was sequenced for a study of ipilimumab plus nivolumab after autologous stem cell transplantation. Assay: immunoSEQ multiplex PCR; the TCRdb copy retains only in-frame clones and omits some. The table lists fewer than 25,000 clones, roughly 70% of them singletons. This CDR3 contains 15 residues. Unmatched junction bases numbered 7, after V lost 6 bases and J lost 2 bases. Germline V CDR1 and CDR2: MNHEY, SVGAGI. Patients got ipilimumab 1 mg/kg beginning 14 to 28 days post-transplant. Patients got 3 mg/kg IV nivolumab weeks 1, 4, 7, 10, then biweekly through week 26. The TCR originated in a male donor with diffuse large B-cell lymphoma. The chain joins TRBV6-5 to TRBJ1-1; 9 bases map to TRBD1. Here the sequenced sample was PBMCs, taken in a trial of ipilimumab plus nivolumab as post-transplant consolidation. The CDR3: CASRMTGGFNTEAFF. CDR3 DNA: TGTGCCAGCAGGATGACAGGGGGTTTTAACACTGAAGCTTTCTTT.